The rows below give T cell receptor beta chains drawn from one sample of a study of cytomegalovirus exposure and HLA in healthy donors. Produced via immunoSEQ multiplex PCR; TCRdb's table is partial and in-frame only. This sample carries 95,000 to 150,000 clones, 70% to 90% of them seen once, and the ten largest clones take about 19%. The sample taken for sequencing was PBMCs. The receptors originated from a man between 18 and 35 years old in good health and CMV-seropositive. CDR3s include the opening cysteine and the closing phenylalanine or tryptophan. A D gene is named only where the DNA matches it firmly. Only some rows state a clone size, as once, few, many or a class for expanded clones.

D	V	size	J	CDR3	DNA
NA	TRBV28	NA	TRBJ2-7	CASSVRGQTYEQYF	TGTGCCAGCAGTGTAAGAGGACAGACCTACGAGCAGTACTTC
TRBD2	TRBV7-7	once	TRBJ2-1	CASSPSGLPSNEQFF	TGTGCCAGCAGCCCCTCGGGACTACCCTCCAATGAGCAGTTCTTC
NA	TRBV4-1	NA	TRBJ2-7	CASSPSSGGVYEQYF	TGCGCCAGCAGCCCTTCTTCTGGCGGAGTCTACGAGCAGTACTTC
NA	TRBV6-1	few	TRBJ2-5	CASRGQPQWEETQYF	TGTGCCAGCAGAGGACAGCCCCAGTGGGAAGAGACCCAGTACTTC
NA	TRBV28	NA	TRBJ1-5	CASWAGEGSQPQHF	TGTGCCAGCTGGGCAGGGGAAGGAAGTCAGCCCCAGCATTTT
TRBD1	TRBV7-9	NA	TRBJ1-6	CASSPDRGASPLHF	TGTGCCAGCAGCCCGGACAGGGGGGCTTCACCCCTCCACTTT
NA	TRBV7-9	NA	TRBJ2-1	CASSFLSNPGDEQFF	TGTGCCAGCAGCTTCCTCAGTAATCCAGGGGATGAGCAGTTCTTC
TRBD2	TRBV2	NA	TRBJ2-5	CASAGTSGASGTQYF	TGTGCCAGCGCCGGGACTAGCGGGGCCTCCGGGACCCAGTACTTC
TRBD2	TRBV18	NA	TRBJ2-2	CASSTTPLAGGRTGELFF	TGTGCCAGCTCCACGACCCCCCTAGCGGGGGGCCGGACCGGGGAGCTGTTTTTT
NA	TRBV6-1	NA	TRBJ1-2	CASSERRQNYGYTF	TGTGCCAGCAGTGAAAGGAGACAGAACTATGGCTACACCTTC
TRBD2	TRBV11-2	NA	TRBJ2-5	CASSSQLAGTLRSQYF	TGTGCCAGCAGCTCCCAGCTAGCGGGGACCCTCCGGAGCCAGTACTTC
NA	TRBV14	NA	TRBJ2-1	CASSQTGVNEQFF	TGTGCCAGCAGCCAAACAGGCGTCAATGAGCAGTTCTTC
NA	TRBV11-3	NA	TRBJ2-1	CASSQAGELSYNEQFF	TGTGCCAGCAGTCAGGCTGGGGAGCTCTCCTACAATGAGCAGTTCTTC
TRBD1	TRBV11-2	NA	TRBJ2-5	CASSENIGTEETQYF	TGTGCCAGCAGCGAGAACATTGGGACAGAAGAGACCCAGTACTTC
TRBD1	TRBV19	NA	TRBJ1-1	CASSMVQGAGEAFF	TGTGCCAGTAGTATGGTCCAGGGGGCTGGTGAAGCTTTCTTT
NA	TRBV21-1	NA	TRBJ1-2	CASSKGTHRVGGYTF	TGTGCCAGCAGCAAAGGGACCCACAGGGTGGGGGGCTACACCTTC
NA	TRBV6-6	NA	TRBJ1-6	CASSYLQTAQNSPLHF	TGTGCCAGCAGTTACCTCCAGACAGCACAAAATTCACCCCTCCACTTT
TRBD1	TRBV4-1	few	TRBJ1-5	CASSFYPTGGAGQPQHF	TGCGCCAGCAGCTTTTACCCTACAGGGGGCGCGGGTCAGCCCCAGCATTTT
NA	TRBV4-1	NA	TRBJ1-2	CASSQGLYGYTF	TGCGCCAGCAGCCAAGGTCTATATGGCTACACCTTC
NA	TRBV10-2	NA	TRBJ1-1	CASSESAGNTEAFF	TGCGCCAGCAGTGAGTCGGCGGGGAACACTGAAGCTTTCTTT
NA	TRBV6-5	NA	TRBJ1-4	CASRTLGEEKLFF	TGTGCCAGCAGGACGCTCGGGGAAGAAAAACTGTTTTTT
TRBD1	TRBV5-1	NA	TRBJ1-2	CASSGPPPLAGGYYGYTF	TGCGCCAGCAGCGGACCGCCACCTTTGGCAGGGGGCTACTATGGCTACACCTTC
NA	TRBV19	NA	TRBJ1-1	CASSHQGTSEAFF	TGTGCCAGTAGCCATCAGGGTACGAGTGAAGCTTTCTTT
TRBD1	TRBV27	once	TRBJ2-2	CASSLSPFGTGRQRELFF	TGTGCCAGCAGTTTATCACCCTTTGGGACAGGGCGTCAGAGGGAGCTGTTTTTT
TRBD1	TRBV7-2	NA	TRBJ2-5	CASSLEGALTQYF	TGTGCCAGCAGCTTAGAGGGGGCCCTTACCCAGTACTTC
NA	TRBV21-1	NA	TRBJ1-5	CASSLPDRRSDSNQPQHF	TGTGCCAGCAGCCTCCCGGACAGAAGAAGTGATAGCAATCAGCCCCAGCATTTT
NA	TRBV6-5	NA	TRBJ1-1	CASSYSGQGRTEAFF	TGTGCCAGCAGTTACTCGGGGCAGGGTAGGACTGAAGCTTTCTTT
NA	TRBV27	NA	TRBJ1-2	CASSFGEDYGYTF	TGTGCCAGCAGTTTCGGGGAGGACTATGGCTACACCTTC
NA	TRBV5-1	NA	TRBJ2-1	CATGVTSVSSYNEQFF	TGCGCCACTGGGGTGACTAGTGTTTCGTCCTACAATGAGCAGTTCTTC
TRBD1	TRBV2	few	TRBJ1-2	CAGTGDYGYTF	TGTGCCGGAACAGGGGACTATGGCTACACCTTC
TRBD1	TRBV6-5	NA	TRBJ2-5	CASSFTGERETQYF	TGTGCCAGCAGCTTCACAGGGGAACGAGAGACCCAGTACTTC
TRBD1	TRBV6-1	few	TRBJ1-1	CASSYDRGAEAFF	TGTGCCAGCAGCTACGACAGGGGTGCTGAAGCTTTCTTT
TRBD1	TRBV6-5	NA	TRBJ1-5	CASSGQGGQPQHF	TGTGCCAGCAGTGGACAGGGGGGTCAGCCCCAGCATTTT
NA	TRBV7-9	once	TRBJ2-2	CASSLMVRVPGELFF	TGTGCCAGCAGCTTGATGGTGAGGGTCCCCGGGGAGCTGTTTTTT
NA	TRBV27	NA	TRBJ1-5	CASSFSLDQPQHF	TGTGCCAGCAGTTTCAGTTTGGATCAGCCCCAGCATTTT
NA	TRBV5-1	NA	TRBJ2-1	CASSPWTNSYNEQFF	TGCGCCAGCAGCCCGTGGACAAACTCCTACAATGAGCAGTTCTTC
TRBD1	TRBV9	NA	TRBJ2-1	CASSVGQGVDEQFF	TGTGCCAGCAGCGTAGGACAGGGGGTTGATGAGCAGTTCTTC
TRBD2	TRBV6-4	NA	TRBJ2-3	CASRSGAGDTQYF	TGTGCCAGCAGGAGCGGGGCGGGGGATACGCAGTATTTT
NA	TRBV5-6	NA	TRBJ2-1	CASSSTYNEQFF	TGTGCCAGCAGCTCCACATACAATGAGCAGTTCTTC
NA	TRBV5-1	NA	TRBJ2-7	CASSLGTRERLYEQYF	TGCGCCAGCAGCTTGGGAACAAGGGAGAGACTCTACGAGCAGTACTTC
NA	TRBV15	NA	TRBJ1-2	CATSTTMGAYGYTF	TGTGCCACCAGCACAACTATGGGGGCTTATGGCTACACCTTC
NA	TRBV2	NA	TRBJ2-3	CASTPGWATGDTQYF	TGTGCCAGCACCCCCGGTTGGGCGACCGGAGATACGCAGTATTTT
NA	TRBV28	NA	TRBJ2-2	CAIGTGQGNTGELFF	TGTGCCATCGGCACCGGGCAGGGGAACACCGGGGAGCTGTTTTTT
NA	TRBV10-1	few	TRBJ1-2	CASSDPAVIYGYTF	TGCGCCAGCAGTGATCCCGCAGTTATCTATGGCTACACCTTC
TRBD1	TRBV2	NA	TRBJ2-7	CASSEFGQGPYEQYF	TGTGCCAGCAGTGAATTCGGACAGGGACCCTACGAGCAGTACTTC
TRBD2	TRBV19	NA	TRBJ2-7	CASSMSGGGEQYF	TGTGCCAGTAGTATGAGCGGGGGCGGCGAGCAGTACTTC
NA	TRBV19	NA	TRBJ1-5	CASSITGLGDQPQHF	TGTGCCAGTAGTATTACAGGGCTAGGCGATCAGCCCCAGCATTTT
NA	TRBV5-4	once	TRBJ1-2	CASSLGQQSNYGYTF	TGTGCCAGCAGCTTGGGACAACAGAGTAACTATGGCTACACCTTC
TRBD1	TRBV11-3	once	TRBJ1-6	CASSLGGGDNSPLHF	TGTGCCAGCAGCTTAGGAGGGGGCGATAATTCACCCCTCCACTTT
NA	TRBV30	NA	TRBJ1-2	CAWRWLGSYYGYTF	TGTGCCTGGAGGTGGCTAGGGAGCTACTATGGCTACACCTTC
NA	TRBV19	once	TRBJ1-1	CASTTQGGETEAFF	TGTGCCAGTACCACCCAAGGGGGGGAGACTGAAGCTTTCTTT
TRBD1	TRBV5-5	NA	TRBJ1-1	CASSLGTDTEAFF	TGTGCCAGCAGCCTCGGGACAGACACTGAAGCTTTCTTT
TRBD1	TRBV7-2	NA	TRBJ1-1	CASSLVTGMNTEAFF	TGTGCCAGCAGCTTGGTGACAGGGATGAACACTGAAGCTTTCTTT
TRBD2	TRBV13	NA	TRBJ2-3	CASARTSGSTDTQYF	TGTGCCAGCGCCCGGACTAGCGGGAGCACAGATACGCAGTATTTT